One and the same sample provided the 18 T cell receptor beta chains below, sequenced in a study of cytomegalovirus exposure and HLA in healthy donors. Data came from immunoSEQ multiplex PCR; TCRdb stores just in-frame clones and leaves some out. This sample carries 35,000 to 50,000 clones, 80% to 95% of them seen once, and the ten largest clones take less than 2.5%. Specimen: PBMCs. These receptor sequences come from a woman under 30 in good health and CMV-seronegative.

V is TRBV5-5 and J is TRBJ2-7, with 8 bases fitting TRBD1. V dropped 4 bases and J dropped 3; count of bases not matched to a gene: 6. This CDR3 region has 14 residues. Germline V CDR1 and CDR2: SGHKS, YYEKEE (reference sequence). As DNA, the CDR3 is TGTGCCAGCAGCCCCGGGACAGGTAGCTACGAGCAGTACTTC. Its translation is CASSPGTGSYEQYF.

The V call is TRBV14, the J call TRBJ1-1; D gene ambiguous. The germline CDR1 and CDR2 sequences are SGHDN and FVKESK. V was shortened by 1 base and J by 1 base, with 7 bases between the two germline ends. The CDR3 loop spans 14 amino acids. The CDR3 protein is CASSQAIRNTEAFF. The CDR3 nucleotides are TGTGCCAGCAGCCAAGCTATAAGGAACACTGAAGCTTTCTTT.

This chain connects TRBV4-1 to TRBJ1-1; no definite D call. Trimming stripped 0 bases from V and 0 bases from J, with 11 bases between. The germline V gene has CDR1 MGHRA and CDR2 YSYEKL. The CDR3 consists of 16 residues. The CDR3 here is CASSQDRTGMNTEAFF. For the CDR3, the DNA is TGCGCCAGCAGCCAAGATCGGACGGGAATGAACACTGAAGCTTTCTTT.

The V and J genes are TRBV4-1 and TRBJ1-1, with D possibly matching TRBD1 (6 bases). Looked up from germline, CDR1 is MGHRA and CDR2 is YSYEKL. The length of the CDR3 is 14 residues. Trimming removed 0 bases at V and 5 bases at J, with 10 bases between. The DNA of the CDR3 is TGCGCCAGCAGCCAAGACAGGGGATGGACTGAAGCTTTCTTT. Protein: CASSQDRGWTEAFF.

The chain couples TRBV7-7 to TRBJ2-7, with D possibly matching TRBD1 (6 bases). Germline V gene data show CDR1 as SSHAT and CDR2 as FNYEAQ (reference sequence). This CDR3 has 15 residues. Trimming shortened V by 5 bases and J by 2 bases, and 16 bases separated the two germline ends. Here the CDR3 DNA reads TGTGCCAGCAGCCCAGCCCCAGGGGCGGCCTACGAGCAGTACTTC. Amino acids: CASSPAPGAAYEQYF.

This clone has more than one count but fewer than ten. The chain links TRBV15 to TRBJ2-7, with D perhaps matching TRBD2 (5 bases). Germline values: CDR1 LNHNV, CDR2 YYDKDF (reference sequence). Deletions cut 0 bases from V and 6 bases from J, with 12 bases between. This CDR3 has 14 amino acids. The CDR3 region has the DNA TGTGCCACCAGCAGAGACGGGGTTGGGCTCGAGCAGTACTTC. This sequence encodes CATSRDGVGLEQYF.

CDR3 sequence (DNA): TGTGCCAGCTCACCACCCCTCTCTGGAAACACCATATATTTT. It is translated as CASSPPLSGNTIYF. The V call is TRBV18, the J call TRBJ1-3; D is unclear. CDR3 length equals 14 residues. V gave up 0 bases and J gave up 0 bases, with 3 bases separating them. The germline V gene has CDR1 KGHSH and CDR2 LQKENI.

The chain employs TRBV27 and TRBJ1-1; 7 nucleotides agree with TRBD1. CDR3 length equals 15 residues. V lost 8 bases, J lost 3 bases, and 12 bases stayed unmatched. From germline, CDR1 is MNHEY and CDR2 SMNVEV (reference sequence). CDR3 sequence: CASHPGGGGYTEAFF. The CDR3 region has the DNA TGTGCCAGCCACCCGGGAGGGGGCGGGTACACTGAAGCTTTCTTT.

This clone was observed once. The chain carries TRBV6-1 and TRBJ2-2; possibly TRBD2 for D (6 bases). This CDR3 spans 14 amino acids. Trimming stripped 1 base from V and 3 bases from J, with 6 bases between. CDR1 MNHNS and CDR2 SASEGT come from the germline V gene. The CDR3 spells CASSEGGDTGELFF. The CDR3, as DNA: TGTGCCAGCAGTGAAGGGGGGGACACCGGGGAGCTGTTTTTT.

This clone was recorded once. The chain joins TRBV6-1 to TRBJ1-1, with TRBD1 identical over 7 bases. The germline V gene has CDR1 MNHNS and CDR2 SASEGT. The CDR3 loop spans 13 amino acids. V shed 10 bases, J shed 0 bases, and the junction held 5 bases outside the gene matches. The chain's CDR3 is CATADRMNTEAFF. The CDR3 region has the DNA TGTGCCACAGCGGACAGGATGAACACTGAAGCTTTCTTT.

J is TRBJ2-3 and V is TRBV6-6; TRBD1 aligns across 8 bases. After removal of 0 bases from V and 4 bases from J, the junction contained 6 bases not matched to a gene. Germline loops: CDR1 MNHNY, CDR2 SVGAGI (reference sequence). CDR3 length equals 16 residues. CDR3 sequence: CASSYSQGVGADTQYF. Here the CDR3 DNA reads TGTGCCAGCAGTTACTCACAGGGGGTTGGAGCAGATACGCAGTATTTT.

The chain combines TRBV14 with TRBJ2-2, with D possibly matching TRBD1 (6 bases). Germline CDR1 is SGHDN and CDR2 is FVKESK. This CDR3 region has 18 residues. The V gene lost 4 bases and the J gene lost 9 bases, with 27 bases spanning the gap. As DNA, the CDR3 is TGTGCCAGCAGCCCAAGGGACACAGCTCCAACTGGCCTAAGGGAGCTGTTTTTT. Translating it yields CASSPRDTAPTGLRELFF.

The V gene is TRBV28, the J gene TRBJ1-5; TRBD1 agrees at 7 bases. This CDR3 spans 14 amino acids. Germline values: CDR1 MDHEN, CDR2 SYDVKM. The trim removed 6 bases at V and 6 bases at J, leaving 8 bases unmatched. As DNA, the CDR3 is TGTGCCAGCAGCACAGGGGAGGTGGGTCAGCCCCAGCATTTT. Amino acids: CASSTGEVGQPQHF.

The V gene is TRBV27, the J gene TRBJ2-7; TRBD2 matches 13 bases. V dropped 5 bases and J dropped 4; count of bases not matched to a gene: 5. This CDR3 contains 15 residues. CDR1 MNHEY and CDR2 SMNVEV come from the germline V gene (reference sequence). The CDR3, as DNA: TGTGCCAGCAGTACGACTAGCGGGGGGAAATACGAGCAGTACTTC. Its protein product is CASSTTSGGKYEQYF.

The chain links TRBV7-2 to TRBJ1-4, with D uncertain. CDR1 is SGHTA, CDR2 FQGNSA, per germline. Trimming cost V 1 base and J 5 bases, with 11 bases left between them. The CDR3 spans 15 residues. Here the CDR3 reads CASSLGALNNEKLFF. In DNA, the CDR3 is TGTGCCAGCAGCTTAGGGGCATTGAACAATGAAAAACTGTTTTTT.

The CDR3 nucleotides read TGTGCCAGCAGCTGGGGAGCGGGGGAAGAGACCCAGTACTTC. It yields the protein CASSWGAGEETQYF. The rearrangement links TRBV11-2 to TRBJ2-5, with TRBD2 matching over 8 bases. From germline, CDR1 is SGHAT and CDR2 FQNNGV. The CDR3 runs to 14 residues. Trimming cost V 4 bases and J 3 bases; bases outside gene matches: 4.

V gene TRBV2 combines with J gene TRBJ1-4; D is unresolved. The germline V gene has CDR1 SNHLY and CDR2 FYNNEI. Trimming took 8 bases from V and 3 from J, leaving 13 bases between them. The CDR3 extends over 14 amino acids. The CDR3 reads CASHSTVSNEKLFF. In nucleotides, the CDR3 is TGTGCCAGCCACAGCACGGTTTCTAATGAAAAACTGTTTTTT.

This rearrangement joins TRBV5-1 to TRBJ2-3, with 9 bases identical to TRBD1. The CDR3 sequence is 14 residues long. Germline trimming cut 5 bases from V and 4 bases from J; bases unmatched to any gene: 5. Germline CDR1 and CDR2: SGHRS and YFSETQ. The CDR3 DNA reads as TGCGCCAGCAGACCCGGGACAGGGCCAGATACGCAGTATTTT. Its translation is CASRPGTGPDTQYF.